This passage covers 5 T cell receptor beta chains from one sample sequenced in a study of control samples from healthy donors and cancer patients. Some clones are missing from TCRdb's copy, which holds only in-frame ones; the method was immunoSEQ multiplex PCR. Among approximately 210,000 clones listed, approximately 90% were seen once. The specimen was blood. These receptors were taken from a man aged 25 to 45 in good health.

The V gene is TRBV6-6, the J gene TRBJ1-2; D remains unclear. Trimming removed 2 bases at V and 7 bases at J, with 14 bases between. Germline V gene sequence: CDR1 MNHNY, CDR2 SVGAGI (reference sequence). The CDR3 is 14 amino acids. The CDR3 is CASSYRQEDGGYTF. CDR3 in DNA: TGTGCCAGCAGTTACCGGCAGGAGGATGGTGGCTACACCTTC.

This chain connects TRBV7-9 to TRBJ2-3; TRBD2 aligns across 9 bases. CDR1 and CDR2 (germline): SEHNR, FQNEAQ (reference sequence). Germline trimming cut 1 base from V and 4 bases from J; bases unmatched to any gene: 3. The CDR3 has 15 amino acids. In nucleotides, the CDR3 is TGTGCCAGCAGCTTAGTTAGCGGGGGACCAGATACGCAGTATTTT. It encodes CASSLVSGGPDTQYF.

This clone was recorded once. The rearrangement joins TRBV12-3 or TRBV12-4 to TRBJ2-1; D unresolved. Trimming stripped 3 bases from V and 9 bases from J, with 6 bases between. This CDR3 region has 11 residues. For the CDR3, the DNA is TGTGCCAGCAGTTTCATTGTTGAGCAGTTCTTC. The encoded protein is CASSFIVEQFF.

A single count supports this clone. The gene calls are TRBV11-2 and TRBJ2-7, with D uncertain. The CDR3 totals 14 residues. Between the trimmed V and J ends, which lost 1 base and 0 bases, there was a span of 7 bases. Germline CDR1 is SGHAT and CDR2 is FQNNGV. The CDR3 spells CASSLGGSSYEQYF. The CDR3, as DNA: TGTGCCAGCAGCTTAGGGGGTAGCTCCTACGAGCAGTACTTC.

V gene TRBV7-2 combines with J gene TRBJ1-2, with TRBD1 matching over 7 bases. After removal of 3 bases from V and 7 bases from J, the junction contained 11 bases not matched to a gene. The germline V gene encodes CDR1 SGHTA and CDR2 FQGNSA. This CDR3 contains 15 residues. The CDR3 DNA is TGTGCCAGCAGCTTGTCCGGGACAGAGAAGGGTGGCTACACCTTC. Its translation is CASSLSGTEKGGYTF.